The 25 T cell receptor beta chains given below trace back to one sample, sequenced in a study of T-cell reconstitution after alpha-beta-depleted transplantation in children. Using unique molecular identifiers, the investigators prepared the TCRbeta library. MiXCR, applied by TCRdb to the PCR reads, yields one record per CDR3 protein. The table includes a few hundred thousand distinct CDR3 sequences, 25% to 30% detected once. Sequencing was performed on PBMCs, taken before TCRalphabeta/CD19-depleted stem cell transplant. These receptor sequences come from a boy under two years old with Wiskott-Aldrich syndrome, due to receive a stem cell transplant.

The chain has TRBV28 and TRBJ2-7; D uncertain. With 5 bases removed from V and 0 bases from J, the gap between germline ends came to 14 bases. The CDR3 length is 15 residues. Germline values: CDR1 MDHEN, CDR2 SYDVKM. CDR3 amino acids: CASSPWVGVSYEQYF. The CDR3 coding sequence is TGTGCCAGCAGTCCTTGGGTAGGCGTCTCCTACGAGCAGTACTTC. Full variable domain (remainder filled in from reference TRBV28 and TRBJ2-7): DVKVTQSSRYLVKRTGEKVFLECVQDMDHENMFWYRQDPGLGLRLIYFSYDVKMKEKGDIPEGYSVSREKKERFSLILESASTNQTSMYLCASSPWVGVSYEQYFGPGTRLTVT.

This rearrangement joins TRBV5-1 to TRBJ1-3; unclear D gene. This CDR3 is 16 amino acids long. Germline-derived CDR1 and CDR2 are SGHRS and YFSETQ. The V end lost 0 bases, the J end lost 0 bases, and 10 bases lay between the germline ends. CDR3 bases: TGCGCCAGCAGCTTGGGACGGATAGACTCTGGAAACACCATATATTTT. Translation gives CASSLGRIDSGNTIYF. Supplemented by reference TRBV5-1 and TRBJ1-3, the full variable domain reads KAGVTQTPRYLIKTRGQQVTLSCSPISGHRSVSWYQQTPGQGLQFLFEYFSETQRNKGNFPGRFSGRQFSNSRSEMNVSTLELGDSALYLCASSLGRIDSGNTIYFGEGSWLTVV.

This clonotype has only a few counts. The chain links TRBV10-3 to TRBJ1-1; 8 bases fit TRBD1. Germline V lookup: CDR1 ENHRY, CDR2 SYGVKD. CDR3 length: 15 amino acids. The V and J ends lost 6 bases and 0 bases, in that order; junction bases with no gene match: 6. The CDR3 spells CAIRDRVSMNTEAFF. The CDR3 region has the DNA TGTGCCATCAGGGACAGGGTCAGTATGAACACTGAAGCTTTCTTT.

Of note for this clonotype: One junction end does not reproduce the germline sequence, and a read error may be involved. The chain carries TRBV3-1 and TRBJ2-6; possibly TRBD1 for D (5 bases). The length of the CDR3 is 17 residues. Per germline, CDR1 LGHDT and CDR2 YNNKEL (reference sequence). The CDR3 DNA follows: TGTGCCAGCAGCCAAGATTCGACGGCCTCTGGGGCCAACGGCCTGACTTTC. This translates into CASSQDSTASGANGLTF.

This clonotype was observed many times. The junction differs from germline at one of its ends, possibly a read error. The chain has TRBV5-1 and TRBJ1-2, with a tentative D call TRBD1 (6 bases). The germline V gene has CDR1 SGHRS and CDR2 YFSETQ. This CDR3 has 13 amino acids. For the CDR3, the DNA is TGTGCCAGCAGCTTAGGGACAAACTATGGCTACACCTTC. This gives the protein CASSLGTNYGYTF. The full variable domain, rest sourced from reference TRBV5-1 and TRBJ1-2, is KAGVTQTPRYLIKTRGQQVTLSCSPISGHRSVSWYQQTPGQGLQFLFEYFSETQRNKGNFPGRFSGRQFSNSRSEMNVSTLELGDSALYLCASSLGTNYGYTFGSGTRLTVV.

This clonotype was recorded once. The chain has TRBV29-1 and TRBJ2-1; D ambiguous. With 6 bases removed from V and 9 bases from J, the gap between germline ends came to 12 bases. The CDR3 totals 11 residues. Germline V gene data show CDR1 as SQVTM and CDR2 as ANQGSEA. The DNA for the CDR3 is TGCAGCGTGACCCCATTTGCTGAGCAGTTCTTC. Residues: CSVTPFAEQFF.

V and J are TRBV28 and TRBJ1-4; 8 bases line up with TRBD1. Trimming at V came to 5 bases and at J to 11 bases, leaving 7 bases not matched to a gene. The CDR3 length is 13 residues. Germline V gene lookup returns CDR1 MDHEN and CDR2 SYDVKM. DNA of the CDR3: TGTGCCAGCAGTCCCGCGGACAGGGCCAAACTGTTTTTT. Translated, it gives CASSPADRAKLFF.

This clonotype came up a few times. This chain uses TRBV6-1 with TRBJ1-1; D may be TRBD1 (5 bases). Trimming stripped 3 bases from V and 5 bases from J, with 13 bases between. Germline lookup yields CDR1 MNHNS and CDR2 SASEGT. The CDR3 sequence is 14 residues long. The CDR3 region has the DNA TGTGCCAGCAGTGAGTCAGGGTCCTGGACTGAAGCTTTCTTT. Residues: CASSESGSWTEAFF.

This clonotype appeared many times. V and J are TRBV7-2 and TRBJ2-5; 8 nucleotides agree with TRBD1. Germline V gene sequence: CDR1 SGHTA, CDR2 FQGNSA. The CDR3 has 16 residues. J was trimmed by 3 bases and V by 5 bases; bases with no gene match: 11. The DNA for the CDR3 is TGTGCCAGCAGCGACCCCTACTCAGGGGGCGAAGAGACCCAGTACTTC. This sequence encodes CASSDPYSGGEETQYF.

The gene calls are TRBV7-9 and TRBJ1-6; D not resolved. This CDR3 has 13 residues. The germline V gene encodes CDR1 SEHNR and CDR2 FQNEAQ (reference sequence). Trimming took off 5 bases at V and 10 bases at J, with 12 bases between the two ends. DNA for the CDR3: TGTGCCAGCAGCGGGAGGGTTAACTCACCCCTCCACTTT. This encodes CASSGRVNSPLHF. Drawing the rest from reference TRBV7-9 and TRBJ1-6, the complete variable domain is DTGVSQNPRHKITKRGQNVTFRCDPISEHNRLYWYRQTLGQGPEFLTYFQNEAQLEKSRLLSDRFSAERPKGSFSTLEIQRTEQGDSAMYLCASSGRVNSPLHFGNGTRLTVT.

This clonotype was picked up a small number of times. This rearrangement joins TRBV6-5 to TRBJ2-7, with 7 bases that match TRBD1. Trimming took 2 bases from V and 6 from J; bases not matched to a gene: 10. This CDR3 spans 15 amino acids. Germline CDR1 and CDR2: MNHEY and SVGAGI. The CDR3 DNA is TGTGCCAGCAGTTACGCTACGGGACAGAAAAGCGAGCAGTACTTC. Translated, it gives CASSYATGQKSEQYF.

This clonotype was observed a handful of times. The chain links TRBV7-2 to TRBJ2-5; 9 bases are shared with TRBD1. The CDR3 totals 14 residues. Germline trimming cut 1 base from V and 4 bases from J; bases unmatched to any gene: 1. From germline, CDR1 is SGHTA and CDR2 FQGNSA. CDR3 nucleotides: TGTGCCAGCAGCTTAGTGGGACAGGGAGAGACCCAGTACTTC. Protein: CASSLVGQGETQYF.

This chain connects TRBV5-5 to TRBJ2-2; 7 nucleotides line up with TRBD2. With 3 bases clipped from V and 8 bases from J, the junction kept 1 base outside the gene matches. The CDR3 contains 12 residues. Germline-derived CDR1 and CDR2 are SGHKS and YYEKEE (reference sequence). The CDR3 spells CASSSRGGELFF. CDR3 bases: TGTGCCAGCAGCTCGCGGGGGGGGGAGCTGTTTTTT.

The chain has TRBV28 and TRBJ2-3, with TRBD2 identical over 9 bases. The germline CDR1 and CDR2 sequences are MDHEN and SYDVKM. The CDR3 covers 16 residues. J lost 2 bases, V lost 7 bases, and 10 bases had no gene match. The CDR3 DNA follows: TGTGCCAGCAACTTCCTGAGCGGGAGGCTCACAGATACGCAGTATTTT. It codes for CASNFLSGRLTDTQYF.

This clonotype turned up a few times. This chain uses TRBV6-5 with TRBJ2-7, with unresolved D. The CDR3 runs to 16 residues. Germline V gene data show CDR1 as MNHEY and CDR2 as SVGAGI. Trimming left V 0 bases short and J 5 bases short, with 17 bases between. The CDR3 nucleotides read TGTGCCAGCAGTTACTCGTTCCGGGCCTCCAGCGACGAGCAGTACTTC. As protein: CASSYSFRASSDEQYF.

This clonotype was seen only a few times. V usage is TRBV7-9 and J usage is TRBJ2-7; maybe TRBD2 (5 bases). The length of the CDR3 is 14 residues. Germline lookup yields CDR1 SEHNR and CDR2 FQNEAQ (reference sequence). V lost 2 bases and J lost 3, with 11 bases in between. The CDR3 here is CASSLSQTNYEQYF. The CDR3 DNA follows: TGTGCCAGCAGCTTAAGCCAGACTAACTACGAGCAGTACTTC. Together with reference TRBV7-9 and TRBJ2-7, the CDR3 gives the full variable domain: DTGVSQNPRHKITKRGQNVTFRCDPISEHNRLYWYRQTLGQGPEFLTYFQNEAQLEKSRLLSDRFSAERPKGSFSTLEIQRTEQGDSAMYLCASSLSQTNYEQYFGPGTRLTVT.

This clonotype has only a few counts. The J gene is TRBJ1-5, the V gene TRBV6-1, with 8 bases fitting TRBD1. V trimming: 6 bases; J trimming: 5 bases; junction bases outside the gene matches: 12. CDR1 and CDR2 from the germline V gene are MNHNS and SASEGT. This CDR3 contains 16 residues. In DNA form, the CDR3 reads TGTGCCAGCAGACCATCCGGGACAGGAGATCATCAGCCCCAGCATTTT. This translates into CASRPSGTGDHQPQHF.

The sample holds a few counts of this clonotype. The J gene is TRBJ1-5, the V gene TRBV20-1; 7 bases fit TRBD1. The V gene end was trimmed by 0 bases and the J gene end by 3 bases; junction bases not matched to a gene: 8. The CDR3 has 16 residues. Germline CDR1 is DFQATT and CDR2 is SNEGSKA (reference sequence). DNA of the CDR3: TGCAGTGCTAGAGAGAGGAGGACAGGCAACAATCAGCCCCAGCATTTT. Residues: CSARERRTGNNQPQHF.

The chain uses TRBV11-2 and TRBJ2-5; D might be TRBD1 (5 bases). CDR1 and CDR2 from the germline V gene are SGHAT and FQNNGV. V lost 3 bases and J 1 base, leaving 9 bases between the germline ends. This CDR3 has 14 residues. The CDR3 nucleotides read TGTGCCAGCAGCTTCCCAGGGCTCCAAGAGACCCAGTACTTC. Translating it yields CASSFPGLQETQYF. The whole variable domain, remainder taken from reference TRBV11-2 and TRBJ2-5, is EAGVAQSPRYKIIEKRQSVAFWCNPISGHATLYWYQQILGQGPKLLIQFQNNGVVDDSQLPKDRFSAERLKGVDSTLKIQPAKLEDSAVYLCASSFPGLQETQYFGPGTRLLVL.

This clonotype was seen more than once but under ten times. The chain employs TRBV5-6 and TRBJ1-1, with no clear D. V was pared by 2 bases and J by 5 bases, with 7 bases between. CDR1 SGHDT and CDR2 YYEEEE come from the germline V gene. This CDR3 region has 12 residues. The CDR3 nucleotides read TGTGCCAGCAGCTTTTATGGGACTGAAGCTTTCTTT. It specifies CASSFYGTEAFF.

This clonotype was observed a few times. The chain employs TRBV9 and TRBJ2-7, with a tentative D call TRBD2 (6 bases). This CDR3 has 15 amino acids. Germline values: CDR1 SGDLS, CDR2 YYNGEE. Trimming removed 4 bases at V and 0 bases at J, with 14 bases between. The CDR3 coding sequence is TGTGCCAGCAGCCTCCGAGCGGGCCCCTCCTACGAGCAGTACTTC. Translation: CASSLRAGPSYEQYF.

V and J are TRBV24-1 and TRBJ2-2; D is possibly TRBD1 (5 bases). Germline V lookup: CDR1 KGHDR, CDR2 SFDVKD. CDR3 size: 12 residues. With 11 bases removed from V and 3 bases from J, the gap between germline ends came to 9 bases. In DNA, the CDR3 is TGTGCCAGCGGACACCACACCGGGGAGCTGTTTTTT. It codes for CASGHHTGELFF.

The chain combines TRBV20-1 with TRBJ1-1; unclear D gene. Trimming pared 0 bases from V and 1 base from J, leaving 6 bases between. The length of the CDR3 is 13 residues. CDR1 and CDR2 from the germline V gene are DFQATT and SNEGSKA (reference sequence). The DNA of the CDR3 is TGCAGTGCTAGAGAGGCGAGGAACACTGAAGCTTTCTTT. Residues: CSAREARNTEAFF.

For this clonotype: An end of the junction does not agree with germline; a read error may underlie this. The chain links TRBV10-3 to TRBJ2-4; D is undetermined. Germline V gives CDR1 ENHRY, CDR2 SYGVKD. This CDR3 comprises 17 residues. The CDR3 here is CAISESRARRAQNIQYF. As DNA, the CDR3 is TGTGCCATCAGTGAGTCTAGAGCTAGGAGAGCCCAAAACATTCAGTACTTC.

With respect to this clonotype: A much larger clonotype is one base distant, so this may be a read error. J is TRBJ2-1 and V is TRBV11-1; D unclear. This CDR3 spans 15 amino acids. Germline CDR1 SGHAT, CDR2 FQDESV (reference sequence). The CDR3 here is CGSSLAPASYNEQFF. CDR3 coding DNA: TGTGGCAGCAGCTTAGCCCCTGCCTCCTACAATGAGCAGTTCTTC.